The next 7 T cell receptor beta chains were all read from a single sample in a study of control samples from healthy donors and cancer patients. Sequenced by immunoSEQ multiplex PCR; TCRdb stores in-frame clones only, minus some. The sample includes about 200,000 clones, approximately 91% seen only once; the top ten take about 1.7%. Sequencing was performed on blood. These receptors were collected from a man aged 25 to 40 in good health.

This clone was counted a single time. The V gene is TRBV6-6, the J gene TRBJ2-7, with D possibly being TRBD1 or TRBD2 (5 bases each). Trimming pared 7 bases from V and 2 bases from J, leaving 21 bases between. The CDR3 loop spans 16 amino acids. CDR1 and CDR2 (germline): MNHNY, SVGAGI (reference sequence). The CDR3 here is CASTDYAGTATYEQYF. CDR3 in DNA: TGTGCCAGCACCGATTATGCCGGGACGGCGACCTACGAGCAGTACTTC.

As to this clone: This same CDR3 is encoded by further DNA sequences in the sample. The chain combines TRBV7-9 with TRBJ2-7; TRBD1 matches at 9 bases. V lost 5 bases and J lost 3; bases outside the gene matches: 5. Germline V gene data show CDR1 as SEHNR and CDR2 as FQNEAQ (reference sequence). CDR3 size: 14 residues. CDR3 region: CASSPGTGFYEQYF. CDR3 coding DNA: TGTGCCAGCAGCCCAGGGACAGGGTTCTACGAGCAGTACTTC.

V is TRBV6-6 and J is TRBJ2-1; D remains ambiguous. The CDR3 is 12 residues long. The V gene lost 5 bases and the J gene lost 10 bases, with 12 bases spanning the gap. Germline CDR1 MNHNY, CDR2 SVGAGI (reference sequence). Here the CDR3 DNA reads TGTGCCAGCAGTCCCCGTCTCGGGGAGCAGTTCTTC. As protein: CASSPRLGEQFF.

V gene TRBV19 combines with J gene TRBJ2-3; possibly TRBD2 for D (7 bases). CDR3 length: 17 amino acids. The V and J ends lost 6 bases and 6 bases respectively, with 25 bases between them. The germline CDR1 and CDR2 sequences are LNHDA and SQIVND (reference sequence). The CDR3 DNA reads as TGTGCCAGTAGGAGCGCAGGGCTGGGCGGGGGCTTGGATACGCAGTATTTT. Amino acid sequence: CASRSAGLGGGLDTQYF. The variable domain in full, completed from reference TRBV19 and TRBJ2-3, reads DGGITQSPKYLFRKEGQNVTLSCEQNLNHDAMYWYRQDPGQGLRLIYYSQIVNDFQKGDIAEGYSVSREKKESFPLTVTSAQKNPTAFYLCASRSAGLGGGLDTQYFGPGTRLTVL.

This clone was counted once. The gene calls are TRBV2 and TRBJ1-1; D remains unclear. Germline loops: CDR1 SNHLY, CDR2 FYNNEI. The CDR3 runs to 15 residues. Trimming removed 2 bases at V and 1 base at J, with 11 bases between. The CDR3 nucleotides read TGTGCCAGCAGTGAACGCGGCAGAACGAACACTGAAGCTTTCTTT. As protein: CASSERGRTNTEAFF.

V is TRBV5-6 and J is TRBJ1-1; perhaps TRBD1 as D (6 bases). This CDR3 contains 16 residues. The germline gives CDR1 SGHDT, CDR2 YYEEEE. V was cut by 1 base and J by 1 base, with 14 bases left in between. The DNA for the CDR3 is TGTGCCAGCAGCTTGCTTGACAGGTACCCGAACACTGAAGCTTTCTTT. Its protein product is CASSLLDRYPNTEAFF.

V usage is TRBV2 and J usage is TRBJ1-2; D is perhaps TRBD1 (5 bases). Germline CDR1 SNHLY, CDR2 FYNNEI. There are 18 residues in the CDR3. V lost 2 bases, J lost 0 bases, and 19 bases lay in between. CDR3 loop: CASSELTARPSTNYGYTF. In DNA form, the CDR3 reads TGTGCCAGCAGTGAATTGACAGCTAGGCCATCTACTAACTATGGCTACACCTTC.